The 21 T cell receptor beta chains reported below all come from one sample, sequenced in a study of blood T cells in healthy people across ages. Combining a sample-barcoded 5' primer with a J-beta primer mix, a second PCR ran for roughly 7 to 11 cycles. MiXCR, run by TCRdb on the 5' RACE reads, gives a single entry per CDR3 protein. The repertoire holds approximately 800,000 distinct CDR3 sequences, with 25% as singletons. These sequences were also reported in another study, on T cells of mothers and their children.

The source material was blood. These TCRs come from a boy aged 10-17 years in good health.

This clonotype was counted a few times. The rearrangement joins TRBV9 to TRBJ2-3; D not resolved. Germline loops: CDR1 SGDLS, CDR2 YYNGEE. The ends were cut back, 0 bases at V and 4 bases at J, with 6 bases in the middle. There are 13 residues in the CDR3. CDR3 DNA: TGTGCCAGCAGCGTAGGACCGGCAGATACGCAGTATTTT. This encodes CASSVGPADTQYF.

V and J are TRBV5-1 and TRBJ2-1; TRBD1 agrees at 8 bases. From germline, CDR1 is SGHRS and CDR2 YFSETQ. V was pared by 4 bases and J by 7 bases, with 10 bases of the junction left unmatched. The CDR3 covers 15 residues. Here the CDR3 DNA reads TGCGCCAGCAGCCAGTTGGACAGGGACTTGAATGAGCAGTTCTTC. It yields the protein CASSQLDRDLNEQFF.

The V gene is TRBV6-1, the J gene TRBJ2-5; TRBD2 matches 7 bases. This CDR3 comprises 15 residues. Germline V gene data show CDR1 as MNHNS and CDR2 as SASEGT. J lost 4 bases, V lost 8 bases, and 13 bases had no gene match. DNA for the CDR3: TGTGCCAGCGGCGAGGGAGGGGATGGCGTAGAGACCCAGTACTTC. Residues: CASGEGGDGVETQYF.

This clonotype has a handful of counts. The CDR3 DNA follows: TGTGCCATCAGTGAGTGGACCTCCGGGGGTCCGCACTCTGGGGCCAACGTCCTGACTTTC. Translation: CAISEWTSGGPHSGANVLTF. The chain couples TRBV10-3 to TRBJ2-6; maybe TRBD2 (6 bases). Germline assignment: CDR1 ENHRY and CDR2 SYGVKD. The CDR3 has 20 amino acids. The germline V and J ends were trimmed by 1 base and 0 bases, with 19 bases remaining between them.

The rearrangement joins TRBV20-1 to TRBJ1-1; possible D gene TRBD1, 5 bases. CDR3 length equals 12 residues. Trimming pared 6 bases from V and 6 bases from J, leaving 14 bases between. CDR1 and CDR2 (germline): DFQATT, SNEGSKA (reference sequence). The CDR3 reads CSARQSGAEAFF. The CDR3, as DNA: TGCAGTGCCAGACAGTCAGGCGCTGAAGCTTTCTTT.

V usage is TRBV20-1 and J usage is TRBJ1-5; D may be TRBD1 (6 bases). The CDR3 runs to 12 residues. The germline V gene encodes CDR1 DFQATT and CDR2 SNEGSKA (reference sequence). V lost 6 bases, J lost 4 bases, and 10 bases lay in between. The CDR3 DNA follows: TGCAGTGCAACAGGGAAAAATCAGCCCCAGCATTTT. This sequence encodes CSATGKNQPQHF.

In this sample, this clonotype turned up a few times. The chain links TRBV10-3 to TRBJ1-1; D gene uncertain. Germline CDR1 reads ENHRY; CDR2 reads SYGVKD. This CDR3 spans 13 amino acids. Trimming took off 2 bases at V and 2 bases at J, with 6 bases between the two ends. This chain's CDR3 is CAISETVNTEAFF. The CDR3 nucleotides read TGTGCCATCAGTGAGACAGTCAACACTGAAGCTTTCTTT.

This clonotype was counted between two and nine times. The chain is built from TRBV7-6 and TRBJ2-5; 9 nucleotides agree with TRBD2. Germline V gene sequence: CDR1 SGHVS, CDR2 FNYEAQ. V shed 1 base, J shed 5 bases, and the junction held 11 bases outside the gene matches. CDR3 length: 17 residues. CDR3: CASSLGALAGSLETQYF. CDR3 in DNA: TGTGCCAGCAGCTTAGGGGCCCTAGCGGGATCGCTCGAGACCCAGTACTTC.

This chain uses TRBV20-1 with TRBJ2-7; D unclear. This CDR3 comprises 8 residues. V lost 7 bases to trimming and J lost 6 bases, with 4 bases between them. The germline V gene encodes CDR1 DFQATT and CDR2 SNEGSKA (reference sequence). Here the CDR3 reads CSVGEQYF. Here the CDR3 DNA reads TGCAGTGTTGGCGAGCAGTACTTC.

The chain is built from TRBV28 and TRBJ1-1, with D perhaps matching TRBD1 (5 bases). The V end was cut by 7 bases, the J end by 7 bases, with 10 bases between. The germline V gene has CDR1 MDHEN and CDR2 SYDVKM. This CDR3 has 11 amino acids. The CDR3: CASTRGGEAFF. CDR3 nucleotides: TGTGCCAGCACCCGCGGGGGTGAAGCTTTCTTT.

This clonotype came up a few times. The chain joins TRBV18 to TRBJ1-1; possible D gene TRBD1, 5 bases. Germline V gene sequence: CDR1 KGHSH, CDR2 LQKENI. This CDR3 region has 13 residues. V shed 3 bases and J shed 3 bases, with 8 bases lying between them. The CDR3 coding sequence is TGTGCCAGCTCACCGGCCAGGGACACTGAAGCTTTCTTT. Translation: CASSPARDTEAFF.

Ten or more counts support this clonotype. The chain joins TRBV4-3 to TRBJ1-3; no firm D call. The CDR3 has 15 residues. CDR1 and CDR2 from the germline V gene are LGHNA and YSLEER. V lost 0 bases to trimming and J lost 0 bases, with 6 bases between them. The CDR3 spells CASSQEGFSGNTIYF. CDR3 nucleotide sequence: TGCGCCAGCAGCCAAGAAGGGTTCTCTGGAAACACCATATATTTT.

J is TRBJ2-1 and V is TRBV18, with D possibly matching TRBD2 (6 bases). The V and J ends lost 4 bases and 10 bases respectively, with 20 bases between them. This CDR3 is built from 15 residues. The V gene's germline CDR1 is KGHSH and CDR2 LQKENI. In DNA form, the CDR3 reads TGTGCCAGCTCACAAATAGCGGTCCCGAAGGGGGAGCAGTTCTTC. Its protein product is CASSQIAVPKGEQFF.

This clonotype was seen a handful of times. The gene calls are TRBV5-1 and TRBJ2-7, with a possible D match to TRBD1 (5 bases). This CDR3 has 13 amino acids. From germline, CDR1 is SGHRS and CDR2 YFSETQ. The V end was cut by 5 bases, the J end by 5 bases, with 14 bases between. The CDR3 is CASRGDSSDEQYF. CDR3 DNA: TGCGCCAGCAGAGGGGATAGCAGCGACGAGCAGTACTTC.

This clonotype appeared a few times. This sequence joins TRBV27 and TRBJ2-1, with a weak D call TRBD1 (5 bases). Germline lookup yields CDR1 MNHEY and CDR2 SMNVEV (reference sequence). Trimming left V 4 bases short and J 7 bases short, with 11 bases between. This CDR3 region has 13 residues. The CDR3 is CASSSGRVNEQFF. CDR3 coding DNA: TGTGCCAGCAGTTCCGGCAGGGTAAATGAGCAGTTCTTC.

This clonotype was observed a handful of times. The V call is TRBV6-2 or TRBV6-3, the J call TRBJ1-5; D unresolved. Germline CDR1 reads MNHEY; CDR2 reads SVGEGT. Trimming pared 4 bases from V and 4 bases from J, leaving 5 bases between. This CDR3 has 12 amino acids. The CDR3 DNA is TGTGCCAGCAGTTGGTGGAATCAGCCCCAGCATTTT. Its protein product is CASSWWNQPQHF.

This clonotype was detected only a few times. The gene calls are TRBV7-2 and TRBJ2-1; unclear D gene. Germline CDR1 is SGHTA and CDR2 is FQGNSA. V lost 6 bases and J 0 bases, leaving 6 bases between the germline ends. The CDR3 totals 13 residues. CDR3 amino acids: CASRWISYNEQFF. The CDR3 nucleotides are TGTGCCAGCAGGTGGATCTCCTACAATGAGCAGTTCTTC.

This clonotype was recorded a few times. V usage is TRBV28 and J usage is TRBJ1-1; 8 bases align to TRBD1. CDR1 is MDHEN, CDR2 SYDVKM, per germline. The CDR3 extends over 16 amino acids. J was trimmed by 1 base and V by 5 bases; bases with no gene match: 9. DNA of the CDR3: TGTGCCAGCAGTATTGCGCCAGGGGGCTCGAACACTGAAGCTTTCTTT. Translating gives CASSIAPGGSNTEAFF. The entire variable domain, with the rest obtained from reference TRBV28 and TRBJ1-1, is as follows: DVKVTQSSRYLVKRTGEKVFLECVQDMDHENMFWYRQDPGLGLRLIYFSYDVKMKEKGDIPEGYSVSREKKERFSLILESASTNQTSMYLCASSIAPGGSNTEAFFGQGTRLTVV.

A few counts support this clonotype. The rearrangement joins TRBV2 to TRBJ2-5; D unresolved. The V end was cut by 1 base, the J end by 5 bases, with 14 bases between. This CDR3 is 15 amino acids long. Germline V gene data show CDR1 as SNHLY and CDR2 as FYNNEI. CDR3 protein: CASSEGQSNRETQYF. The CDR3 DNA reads TGTGCCAGCAGTGAAGGACAAAGTAATAGGGAGACCCAGTACTTC.

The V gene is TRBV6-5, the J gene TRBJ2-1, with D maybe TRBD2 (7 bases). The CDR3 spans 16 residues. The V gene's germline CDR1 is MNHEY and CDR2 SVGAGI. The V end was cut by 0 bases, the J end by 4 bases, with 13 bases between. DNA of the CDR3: TGTGCCAGCAGTTACTCGATCGCGGGGGCTTACAATGAGCAGTTCTTC. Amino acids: CASSYSIAGAYNEQFF.

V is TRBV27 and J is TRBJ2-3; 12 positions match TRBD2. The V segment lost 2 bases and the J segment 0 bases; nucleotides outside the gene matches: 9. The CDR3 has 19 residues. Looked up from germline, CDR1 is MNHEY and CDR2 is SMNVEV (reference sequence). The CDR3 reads CASSLLPGTSGSSTDTQYF. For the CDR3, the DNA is TGTGCCAGCAGTTTACTACCCGGGACTAGCGGGTCTAGCACAGATACGCAGTATTTT.